The clone carrying this T cell receptor beta chain was detected a few times. Its specificity is not known. These data originate in a study of identical twins. With template switching, a universal primer site was added, and the cDNA carried unique molecular identifiers. MiXCR, applied by TCRdb to the 5' RACE reads, yields one record per CDR3 protein. Among roughly 250,000 distinct CDR3 sequences listed, 7.5% were seen once. Study outcomes and limitations: Insertions were reduced in abundant cord blood beta clonotypes but not in memory repertoires. Within monozygotic twins, out-of-frame TCR alpha sharing was underestimated by the models.

This same sample was also taken into another study, of yellow fever vaccine responses in identical twins.

This receptor was taken from a woman aged 18-29 years in good health. The sample comprised CD8+ T cells sorted from blood.

The CDR3 region has the DNA TGTGCCAGCAGTCCTATCCCCCACAGGACGGGATCCTATAATTCACCCCTCCACTTT. Encoded protein: CASSPIPHRTGSYNSPLHF. This chain joins TRBV28 and TRBJ1-6, with D possibly matching TRBD1 (5 bases). There are 19 residues in the CDR3. CDR1 MDHEN and CDR2 SYDVKM come from the germline V gene. V lost 5 bases, J lost 1 base, and 21 bases lay in between.